A single T cell receptor (beta chain) is shown here with its context. The table lists this clonotype with a few counts. Its target antigen remains unknown. No base qualities exist here, and no much larger clone lies one base off it. Rearranged TRB sequences spanning V, D and J segments were amplified in a multiplex touch-down PCR with a mixed TRB-A/B primer pool. Illumina adapters and sample indices were attached to the amplicons through two consecutive PCR reactions run with Phusion HS II polymerase. After gel purification with the NucleoSpin Gel and PCR Clean-up kit, the amplicons were checked using Qubit and an Agilent 2100 Bioanalyzer. Sequencing of libraries was carried out on an Illumina MiSeq in 600-cycle, single-indexed, paired-end runs. The paper's processing steps were these. Processing of the TRB sequences was carried out with MiXCR versions 2.12 and 3.0.5. Each unique CDR3 nucleotide sequence was treated as one clone, and only productive sequences with two or more reads were kept. The repertoire metrics were Shannon diversity, evenness, clonality (defined as one minus evenness), and alpha-parameterized diversity profiles covering alpha 0 to 5. The IGoR algorithm was used to calculate generation probabilities for clones in the paired samples taken before and after chemotherapy. In-frame beta chains were kept once TCRdb had trimmed the public reads at Q25 with fastp and called clones with MiXCR. Rows with a matching CDR3 protein are joined into one entry that keeps the most common DNA and genes. In this record, the V and J calls reflect TCRdb's handling and not the investigators' own analysis. The sample records about 13,000 distinct CDR3 sequences, approximately 28% of which are singletons. The top ten clonotypes cover approximately 10% of the sample.

This specimen comes from a study of T cell repertoires in aging, cancer and after chemotherapy (dated by TCRdb to the late 2010s). Regarding the complete study: Donors spanned six age groups from 30 or younger to 70 or older, with at least three individuals per group. To examine immunoaging and T cell reconstitution after chemotherapy, the study profiled TCR beta repertoires in peripheral blood from healthy donors and cancer patients. In the hematological group, the paired samples taken before and after chemotherapy came from chronic lymphocytic leukemia patients who were treated with regimens based on fludarabine or bendamustine. The cohort comprised 200 to 250 cancer patients, more than 90 with hematological and fewer than 140 with solid cancers, plus 95 healthy donors as a reference group. Approximately 8.4 million TCR reads were contained in the full dataset. Broader findings and caveats from the paper: In healthy donors, the decline in TCR diversity with age was mainly due to loss of richness, whereas in cancer patients loss of evenness also played a role. Median generation probability increased over the chemotherapy interval in both cancer cohorts, suggesting repertoire reconstitution through rebound thymic output. Hematological cancer patients had infiltration of lymphoid organs, and this infiltration may itself impair thymic emigration or peripheral T cell expansion. According to the authors, the repertoire data do not permit conclusions about immunological memory after chemotherapy. Significantly lower blood TCR diversity and higher clonality were observed in untreated patients with hematological or solid cancers than in age-matched healthy donors.

TCR beta rearrangements were amplified from genomic DNA isolated from peripheral blood, not from sorted cells or RNA. The V and J ends are trimmed by 7 bases and 2 bases, leaving 16 bases between them. There are 15 amino acids in the CDR3, from cysteine to phenylalanine inclusive. Only the CDR3 portion is preserved as DNA: 45 bases, with reading frame beginning at the first base. The germline V gene supplies CDR1 KGHDR and CDR2 SFDVKD. The chain links TRBV24-1 with TRBJ1-2; the D gene is perhaps TRBD1, from 6 matching bases. The sample consisted of blood. This TCR came from a human donor with a blood cancer. The DNA reads TGTGCCACCAGGGCTGGCAGGGGATCCAACTATGGCTACACCTTC. Translated, it gives CATRAGRGSNYGYTF.